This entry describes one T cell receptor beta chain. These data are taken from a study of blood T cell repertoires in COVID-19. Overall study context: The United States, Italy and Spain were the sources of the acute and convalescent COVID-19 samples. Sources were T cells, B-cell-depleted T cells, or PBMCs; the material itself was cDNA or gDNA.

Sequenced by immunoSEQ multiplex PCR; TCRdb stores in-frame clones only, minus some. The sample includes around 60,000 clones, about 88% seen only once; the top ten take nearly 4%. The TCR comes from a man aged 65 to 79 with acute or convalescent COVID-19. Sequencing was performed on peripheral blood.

The CDR3 reads CASSKETGTGGNTIYF. Here the CDR3 DNA reads TGTGCCAGCAGCAAAGAGACCGGGACAGGCGGAAACACCATATATTTT. The J gene is TRBJ1-3, the V gene TRBV7-9; 8 bases line up with TRBD1. This CDR3 has 16 amino acids. The ends lost 5 bases at V and 4 bases at J; junction bases unmatched: 10. CDR1 and CDR2 from the germline V gene are SEHNR and FQNEAQ (reference sequence).